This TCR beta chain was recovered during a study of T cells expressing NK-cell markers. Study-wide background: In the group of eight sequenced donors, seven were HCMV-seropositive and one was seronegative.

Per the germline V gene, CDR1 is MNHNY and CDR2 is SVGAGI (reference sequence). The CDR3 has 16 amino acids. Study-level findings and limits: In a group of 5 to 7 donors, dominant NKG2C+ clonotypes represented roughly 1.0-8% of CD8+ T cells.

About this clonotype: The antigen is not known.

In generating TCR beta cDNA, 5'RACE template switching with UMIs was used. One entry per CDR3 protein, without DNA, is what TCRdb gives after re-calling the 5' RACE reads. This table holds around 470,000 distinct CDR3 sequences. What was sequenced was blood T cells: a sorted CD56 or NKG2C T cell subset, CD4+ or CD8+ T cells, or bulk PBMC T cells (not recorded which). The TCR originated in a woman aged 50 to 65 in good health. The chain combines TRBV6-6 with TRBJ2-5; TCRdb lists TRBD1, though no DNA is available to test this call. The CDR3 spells CASKGAASGNQETQYF.